One and the same sample provided the 18 T cell receptor beta chains below, sequenced in a study of blood T cell repertoires in COVID-19. Profiled with immunoSEQ multiplex PCR; TCRdb holds only in-frame clones, not every one. Of 80,000 to 100,000 clones listed, around 80% are singletons. Sample: peripheral blood. The receptors shown here come from a man aged 65 to 79 with acute or convalescent COVID-19.

The J gene is TRBJ1-5, the V gene TRBV4-3; TRBD1 matches at 7 bases. CDR1 is LGHNA and CDR2 is YSLEER in the germline V gene. The length of the CDR3 is 16 residues. The V gene end was trimmed by 0 bases and the J gene end by 4 bases; junction bases not matched to a gene: 6. The CDR3 nucleotides read TGCGCCAGCAGCCAAGATTTGAGGGGGCGGAATCAGCCCCAGCATTTT. Translated, it gives CASSQDLRGRNQPQHF.

The V and J genes are TRBV27 and TRBJ2-5; 8 bases match TRBD2. CDR3 length equals 14 residues. Germline V gene data show CDR1 as MNHEY and CDR2 as SMNVEV (reference sequence). Unmatched junction bases numbered 6, after V lost 4 bases and J lost 5 bases. This CDR3 is CASSSGGGFETQYF. The CDR3 DNA sequence: TGTGCCAGCAGTTCGGGGGGGGGATTCGAGACCCAGTACTTC.

In this sample, this clone turned up once. Distinct nucleotide sequences in the sample also encode this CDR3. This chain links TRBV18 with TRBJ1-5; maybe TRBD1 (6 bases). V dropped 3 bases and J dropped 3 bases, with 9 bases sitting between them. The CDR3 spans 14 residues. CDR1 is KGHSH and CDR2 is LQKENI in the germline V gene. CDR3 in DNA: TGTGCCAGCTCACCCGGACAGCCCAATCAGCCCCAGCATTTT. As protein: CASSPGQPNQPQHF.

This clone was recorded once. The chain is built from TRBV4-3 and TRBJ2-1; tentatively, D is TRBD2 (6 bases). The CDR3 has 18 residues. The germline V and J ends were trimmed by 3 bases and 3 bases, with 21 bases remaining between them. Germline values: CDR1 LGHNA, CDR2 YSLEER. CDR3 DNA: TGCGCCAGCAGCCATACATACCTGGGGGGAACCATCTACAATGAGCAGTTCTTC. Translation: CASSHTYLGGTIYNEQFF.

This chain connects TRBV6-5 to TRBJ2-7; 11 bases match TRBD2. Germline CDR1 MNHEY, CDR2 SVGAGI. The V segment lost 7 bases and the J segment 0 bases; nucleotides outside the gene matches: 5. The CDR3 totals 15 residues. The CDR3 reads CASKSGLAGSYEQYF. Here the CDR3 DNA reads TGTGCCAGCAAATCCGGACTAGCGGGCTCCTACGAGCAGTACTTC.

This chain joins TRBV27 and TRBJ1-1; tentatively, D is TRBD1 (6 bases). The germline V gene has CDR1 MNHEY and CDR2 SMNVEV (reference sequence). Trimming pared 3 bases from V and 4 bases from J, leaving 9 bases between. The CDR3 consists of 13 residues. CDR3 protein: CASSLGRGTEAFF. The CDR3 region has the DNA TGTGCCAGCAGTTTGGGCAGGGGCACTGAAGCTTTCTTT.

This clone was observed a few times. The chain recombines TRBV28 with TRBJ2-7; TRBD1 matches at 10 bases. The CDR3 loop spans 15 amino acids. The V segment lost 7 bases and the J segment 5 bases; nucleotides outside the gene matches: 11. From germline, CDR1 is MDHEN and CDR2 SYDVKM. DNA of the CDR3: TGTGCCAGCAAGAGTCCCGGGACAGGGGCGAACGAGCAGTACTTC. It is translated as CASKSPGTGANEQYF.

This rearrangement joins TRBV19 to TRBJ1-2, with 11 bases matching TRBD1. J lost 6 bases, V lost 5 bases, and 5 bases had no gene match. CDR3 length: 14 amino acids. CDR1 and CDR2 from the germline V gene are LNHDA and SQIVND (reference sequence). The DNA for the CDR3 is TGTGCCAGTAGTTGGACAGGGGGCGCAAATGGCTACACCTTC. Its protein product is CASSWTGGANGYTF.

J is TRBJ2-5 and V is TRBV10-2, with 9 bases lining up with TRBD2. V dropped 4 bases and J dropped 5; count of bases not matched to a gene: 8. The CDR3 sequence is 15 residues long. In germline, CDR1 is WSHSY, CDR2 SAAADI. CDR3: CASSGGRSGGETQYF. The DNA of the CDR3 is TGCGCCAGCAGTGGGGGTAGGAGCGGGGGGGAGACCCAGTACTTC.

This sequence joins TRBV11-2 and TRBJ2-5; TRBD1 matches at 7 bases. Per the germline V gene, CDR1 is SGHAT and CDR2 is FQNNGV. The CDR3 extends over 14 amino acids. V gave up 6 bases and J gave up 5 bases; unmatched junction bases: 9. This chain's CDR3 is CASSRDRVHETQYF. In DNA form, the CDR3 reads TGTGCCAGCAGTCGAGACAGGGTCCACGAGACCCAGTACTTC.

The V call is TRBV30, the J call TRBJ1-5; D gene uncertain. V lost 0 bases and J lost 11, with 17 bases in between. The CDR3 runs to 14 residues. Per the germline V gene, CDR1 is GTSNPN and CDR2 is SVGIG (reference sequence). CDR3 DNA: TGTGCCTGGAGTGTTTGGAGGGCTCCCGAAACCCAGCATTTT. Its protein product is CAWSVWRAPETQHF.

This chain uses TRBV27 with TRBJ2-7, with 9 bases identical to TRBD1. The V and J ends lost 4 bases and 0 bases, in that order; junction bases with no gene match: 7. Germline V gene sequence: CDR1 MNHEY, CDR2 SMNVEV (reference sequence). The CDR3 contains 16 residues. The CDR3 DNA reads as TGTGCCAGCAGTTCCCTACAGGGGGCCCACTCCTACGAGCAGTACTTC. It translates to CASSSLQGAHSYEQYF.

The chain has TRBV4-3 and TRBJ1-1; 7 nucleotides align to TRBD1. In germline, CDR1 is LGHNA, CDR2 YSLEER. The V segment lost 2 bases and the J segment 6 bases; nucleotides outside the gene matches: 6. CDR3 size: 14 residues. In nucleotides, the CDR3 is TGCGCCAGCAGCCAATCCCAGGGGGAGGCTGAAGCTTTCTTT. It translates to CASSQSQGEAEAFF.

The chain couples TRBV6-5 to TRBJ1-2, with a possible D match to TRBD1 (5 bases). V lost 2 bases and J 1 base, leaving 11 bases between the germline ends. The germline CDR1 and CDR2 sequences are MNHEY and SVGAGI. CDR3 length equals 15 residues. The CDR3 reads CASSYGGSGNYGYTF. DNA of the CDR3: TGTGCCAGCAGTTACGGGGGGAGTGGTAACTATGGCTACACCTTC.

The chain links TRBV7-2 to TRBJ2-1; TRBD2 matches at 8 bases. Germline V CDR1 and CDR2: SGHTA, FQGNSA. The V and J ends lost 2 bases and 8 bases, in that order; junction bases with no gene match: 11. The CDR3 sequence is 16 residues long. The CDR3 spells CASSLMGAGASHEQFF. CDR3 nucleotide sequence: TGTGCCAGCAGCTTAATGGGAGCGGGAGCTAGCCATGAGCAGTTCTTC.

This clone turned up a few times. This sequence joins TRBV5-4 and TRBJ2-7; 11 bases align to TRBD1. Germline values: CDR1 SGHNT, CDR2 YYREEE (reference sequence). V trimming: 3 bases; J trimming: 1 base; junction bases outside the gene matches: 3. The CDR3 is 15 residues long. In DNA form, the CDR3 reads TGTGCCAGCAGCTCGTGGGACAGGGGGTCCTACGAGCAGTACTTC. Its translation: CASSSWDRGSYEQYF.

The gene calls are TRBV11-3 and TRBJ2-7; TRBD2 aligns across 7 bases. This CDR3 comprises 14 residues. Germline CDR1 is SGHNT and CDR2 is YENEEA. Germline trimming cut 3 bases from V and 7 bases from J; bases unmatched to any gene: 9. The CDR3 DNA follows: TGTGCCAGCAGCTTCGGGACTAACTTGGGGGAGCAGTACTTC. As protein: CASSFGTNLGEQYF.

The chain joins TRBV28 to TRBJ1-2; the match to TRBD1 covers 10 bases. Germline V CDR1 and CDR2: MDHEN, SYDVKM. V was clipped by 5 bases and J by 2 bases; unmatched bases: 5. The length of the CDR3 is 15 residues. The CDR3 region has the DNA TGTGCCAGCAGTACCCCGGGACAGGGGAACTATGGCTACACCTTC. Protein product: CASSTPGQGNYGYTF.